A selection of T cell receptor beta chains follows, all from one sample in a study of blood T cell repertoires in COVID-19. Sequencing used immunoSEQ multiplex PCR; TCRdb keeps in-frame clones, though not all of them. The sample lists about 180,000 clones, 80% to 90% occurring once. The sample was peripheral blood. The receptors here all came from a man aged 18 to 30 who had recovered from COVID-19. Each CDR3 is given with its conserved first and last residue. A D gene is named only where the DNA matches it firmly. The size of a clone is reported for some rows only, either as once, few or many, or as a class for expanded clones.

J,V,D,size,CDR3,DNA
TRBJ1-1,TRBV19,-,-,CASSIRGLWEISTEAFF,TGTGCCAGTAGTATCAGGGGTTTGTGGGAGATAAGCACTGAAGCTTTCTTT
TRBJ2-1,TRBV9,TRBD2,-,CASSPWGLAGYNEQFF,TGTGCCAGCAGCCCCTGGGGCCTAGCGGGCTACAATGAGCAGTTCTTC
TRBJ1-3,TRBV19,-,-,CASTPRGLAGNTIYF,TGTGCCAGTACCCCCCGTGGGCTCGCTGGAAACACCATATATTTT
TRBJ2-1,TRBV27,-,-,CASTLGNEQFF,TGTGCCAGCACTCTAGGCAATGAGCAGTTCTTC
TRBJ2-7,TRBV6-2/TRBV6-3,TRBD2,-,CASSPTGGGAYEQYF,TGTGCCAGCAGTCCGACCGGGGGGGGCGCCTACGAGCAGTACTTC
TRBJ2-3,TRBV2,TRBD2,-,CASSLAGLSTDTQYF,TGTGCCAGCAGCCTAGCGGGGCTTAGCACAGATACGCAGTATTTT
TRBJ2-5,TRBV9,-,once,CASSGATDQETQYF,TGTGCCAGCAGCGGAGCGACAGACCAAGAGACCCAGTACTTC
TRBJ1-6,TRBV6-5,-,-,CASSRVPDGSPLHF,TGTGCCAGCAGTCGGGTCCCCGACGGGTCACCCCTCCACTTT
TRBJ2-7,TRBV9,TRBD2,-,CASSVGTSDYEQYF,TGTGCCAGCAGCGTGGGGACTAGCGACTACGAGCAGTACTTC
TRBJ2-3,TRBV19,-,-,CASSVPAGSTDTQYF,TGTGCCAGTAGTGTACCAGCGGGCAGCACAGATACGCAGTATTTT
TRBJ2-5,TRBV11-2,-,-,CASRTIRGSLGETQYF,TGTGCCAGCAGAACCATTAGGGGGAGCCTGGGAGAGACCCAGTACTTC
TRBJ1-1,TRBV10-1,TRBD1,-,CASSGQGRSTEAFF,TGCGCCAGCAGTGGACAGGGTAGGAGCACTGAAGCTTTCTTT
TRBJ2-4,TRBV18,-,-,CASSLGEKNIQYF,TGTGCCAGCTCACTCGGGGAGAAAAACATTCAGTACTTC
TRBJ2-7,TRBV10-2,TRBD1,-,CASSERPGGTNEQYF,TGCGCCAGCAGTGAGCGTCCAGGGGGCACGAACGAGCAGTACTTC
TRBJ1-2,TRBV30,-,few,CAWGGYGYTF,TGTGCCTGGGGCGGCTATGGCTACACCTTC
TRBJ1-1,TRBV30,-,-,CAWSARLNTEAFF,TGTGCCTGGAGTGCTCGGTTGAACACTGAAGCTTTCTTT
TRBJ2-3,TRBV5-1,TRBD2,-,CASSLRTSGTDTQYF,TGCGCCAGCAGCTTGAGGACTAGCGGGACAGATACGCAGTATTTT
TRBJ1-6,TRBV5-5,-,-,CASSLGTNNSPLHF,TGTGCCAGCAGCTTGGGGACTAATAATTCACCCCTCCACTTT
TRBJ1-2,TRBV5-5,-,-,CASSQGSRQGYGYTF,TGTGCCAGCAGCCAGGGAAGTAGGCAGGGCTATGGCTACACCTTC
TRBJ2-6,TRBV7-2,-,-,CASSLTGGYPLGANVLTF,TGTGCCAGCAGCTTAACGGGGGGCTACCCCCTTGGGGCCAACGTCCTGACTTTC
TRBJ1-4,TRBV11-2,-,-,CASSRRATQAFEKLFF,TGTGCCAGCAGCCGACGAGCGACACAGGCCTTCGAAAAACTGTTTTTT
TRBJ2-7,TRBV29-1,TRBD2,-,CSVAGTSGTYEQYF,TGCAGCGTTGCCGGGACTAGCGGTACCTACGAGCAGTACTTC
TRBJ1-2,TRBV4-1,-,-,CASSQEGGAGYGYTF,TGCGCCAGCAGCCAAGAGGGGGGGGCAGGCTATGGCTACACCTTC
TRBJ2-1,TRBV5-5,TRBD2,-,CASSSPSGQRNEQFF,TGTGCCAGCAGCTCGCCTAGCGGTCAAAGGAATGAGCAGTTCTTC
TRBJ1-2,TRBV28,TRBD1,many,CASSTSSGTGGDLNPGAIYGYTF,TGTGCCAGCAGTACCTCTTCCGGGACAGGGGGCGACCTTAACCCCGGAGCCATCTATGGCTACACCTTC
TRBJ1-3,TRBV14,-,-,CASSQFRAGVNTIYF,TGTGCCAGCAGCCAATTCAGGGCAGGGGTGAACACCATATATTTT